Listed below are T cell receptor beta chains from one sample, sequenced in a study of blood T cell repertoires in COVID-19. Libraries were prepared by immunoSEQ multiplex PCR; TCRdb keeps only in-frame clonotypes and omits some of them. Among 150,000 to 200,000 clones listed, approximately 87% were seen once. Sequencing was performed on peripheral blood. These receptors were taken from a woman in her 70s with COVID-19, enrolled during active disease. CDR3s include the opening cysteine and the closing phenylalanine or tryptophan. Fields, in order: J gene, V gene, clone size, CDR3 protein. Size is stated for part of the rows, as once, few or many counts, or as a class when the clone is expanded.

J: TRBJ2-1
V: TRBV5-1
size: NA
CDR3: CASSLTAGEQFF

J: TRBJ2-5
V: TRBV6-6
size: NA
CDR3: CASSYSRYETQYF

J: TRBJ2-5
V: TRBV24-1
size: few
CDR3: CATSDPRYQETQYF

J: TRBJ2-5
V: TRBV2
size: NA
CDR3: CASSFQGREGETQYF

J: TRBJ2-1
V: TRBV13
size: NA
CDR3: CASSSTGINEQFF

J: TRBJ2-1
V: TRBV14
size: NA
CDR3: CASSPAGSSYNEQFF

J: TRBJ2-3
V: TRBV9
size: few
CDR3: CASSVEAGSIDTQYF

J: TRBJ1-2
V: TRBV28
size: once
CDR3: CASSRSTGGRYGYTF

J: TRBJ2-7
V: TRBV6-1
size: NA
CDR3: CASSPVTISYEQYF

J: TRBJ2-2
V: TRBV5-4
size: few
CDR3: CASSLNRATGELFF

J: TRBJ2-7
V: TRBV3-1/TRBV3-2
size: NA
CDR3: CASSPIGTVEQYF

J: TRBJ1-5
V: TRBV28
size: few
CDR3: CAARGNNQPQHF

J: TRBJ2-7
V: TRBV10-3
size: few
CDR3: CAISRETYEQYF

J: TRBJ2-7
V: TRBV4-1
size: NA
CDR3: CASRPSRQGSSAEQYF

J: TRBJ2-7
V: TRBV29-1
size: NA
CDR3: CSVRTGPDYEQYF

J: TRBJ1-5
V: TRBV3-1/TRBV3-2
size: NA
CDR3: CASSLGGVDQPQHF

J: TRBJ1-5
V: TRBV6-6
size: few
CDR3: CASSKSGQWSNQPQHF

J: TRBJ1-3
V: TRBV28
size: NA
CDR3: CASRRARGIGNTIYF

J: TRBJ1-5
V: TRBV19
size: NA
CDR3: CASSIGRQGLSYNQPQHF

J: TRBJ2-7
V: TRBV20-1
size: NA
CDR3: CSASQGDYEQYF

J: TRBJ2-7
V: TRBV4-1
size: NA
CDR3: CASSRDNAGSYEQYF

J: TRBJ1-1
V: TRBV11-2
size: NA
CDR3: CASSPGQVLNTEAFF

J: TRBJ1-3
V: TRBV19
size: NA
CDR3: CASTTTTNVGNTIYF

J: TRBJ1-2
V: TRBV6-1
size: few
CDR3: CASSEFRGGYTF

J: TRBJ2-7
V: TRBV30
size: once
CDR3: CAWSERGLDEQYF

J: TRBJ2-7
V: TRBV11-3
size: NA
CDR3: CASSLGFALFVEQYF

J: TRBJ2-7
V: TRBV28
size: NA
CDR3: CASSSLAGPYEQYF

J: TRBJ1-1
V: TRBV5-1
size: NA
CDR3: CASSYESGTEAFF

J: TRBJ2-1
V: TRBV12-3/TRBV12-4
size: NA
CDR3: CASTPSLYNEQFF